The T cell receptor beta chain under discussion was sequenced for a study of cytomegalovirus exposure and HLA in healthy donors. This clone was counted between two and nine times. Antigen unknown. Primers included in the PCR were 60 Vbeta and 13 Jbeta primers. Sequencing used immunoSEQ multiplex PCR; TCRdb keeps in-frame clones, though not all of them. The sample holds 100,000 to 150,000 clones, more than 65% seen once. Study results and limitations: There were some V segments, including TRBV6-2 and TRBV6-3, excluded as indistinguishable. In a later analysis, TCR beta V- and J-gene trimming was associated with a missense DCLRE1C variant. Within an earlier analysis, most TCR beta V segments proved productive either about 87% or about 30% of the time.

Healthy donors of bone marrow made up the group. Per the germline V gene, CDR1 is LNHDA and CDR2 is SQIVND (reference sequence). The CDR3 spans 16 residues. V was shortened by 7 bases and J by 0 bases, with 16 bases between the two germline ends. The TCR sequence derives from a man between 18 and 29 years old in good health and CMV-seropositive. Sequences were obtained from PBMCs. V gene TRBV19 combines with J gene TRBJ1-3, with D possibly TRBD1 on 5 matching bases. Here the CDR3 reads CASNKGNRNSGNTIYF. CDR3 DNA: TGTGCCAGTAATAAGGGGAACCGGAACTCTGGAAACACCATATATTTT.